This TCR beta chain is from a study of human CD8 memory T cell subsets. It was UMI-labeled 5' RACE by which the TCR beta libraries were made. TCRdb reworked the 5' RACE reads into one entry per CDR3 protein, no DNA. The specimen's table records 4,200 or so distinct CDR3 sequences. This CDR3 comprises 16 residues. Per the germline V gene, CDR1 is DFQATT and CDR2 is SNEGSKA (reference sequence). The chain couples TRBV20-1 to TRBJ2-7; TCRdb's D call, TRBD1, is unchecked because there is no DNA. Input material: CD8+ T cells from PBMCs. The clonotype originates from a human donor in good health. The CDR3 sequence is CSVAGQGTSDSYEQYF.